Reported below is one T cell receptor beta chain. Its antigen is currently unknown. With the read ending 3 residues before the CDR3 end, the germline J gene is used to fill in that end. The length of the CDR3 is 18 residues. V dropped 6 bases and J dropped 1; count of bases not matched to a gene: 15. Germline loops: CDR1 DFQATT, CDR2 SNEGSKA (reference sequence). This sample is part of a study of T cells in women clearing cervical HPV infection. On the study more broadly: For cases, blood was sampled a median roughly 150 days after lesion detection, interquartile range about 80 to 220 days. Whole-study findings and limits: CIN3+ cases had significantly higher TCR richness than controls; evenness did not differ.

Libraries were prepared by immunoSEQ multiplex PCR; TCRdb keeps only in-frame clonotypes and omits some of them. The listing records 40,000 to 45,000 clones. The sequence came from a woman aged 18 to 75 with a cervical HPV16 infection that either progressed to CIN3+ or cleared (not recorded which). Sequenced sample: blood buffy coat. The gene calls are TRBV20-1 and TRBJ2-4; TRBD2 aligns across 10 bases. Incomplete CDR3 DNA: TGCAGTGCCACTACTAGCGGGGCGGGGGGGTCGGCCAAAAACATT. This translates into CSATTSGAGGSAKNI. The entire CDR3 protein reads CSATTSGAGGSAKNIQYF.